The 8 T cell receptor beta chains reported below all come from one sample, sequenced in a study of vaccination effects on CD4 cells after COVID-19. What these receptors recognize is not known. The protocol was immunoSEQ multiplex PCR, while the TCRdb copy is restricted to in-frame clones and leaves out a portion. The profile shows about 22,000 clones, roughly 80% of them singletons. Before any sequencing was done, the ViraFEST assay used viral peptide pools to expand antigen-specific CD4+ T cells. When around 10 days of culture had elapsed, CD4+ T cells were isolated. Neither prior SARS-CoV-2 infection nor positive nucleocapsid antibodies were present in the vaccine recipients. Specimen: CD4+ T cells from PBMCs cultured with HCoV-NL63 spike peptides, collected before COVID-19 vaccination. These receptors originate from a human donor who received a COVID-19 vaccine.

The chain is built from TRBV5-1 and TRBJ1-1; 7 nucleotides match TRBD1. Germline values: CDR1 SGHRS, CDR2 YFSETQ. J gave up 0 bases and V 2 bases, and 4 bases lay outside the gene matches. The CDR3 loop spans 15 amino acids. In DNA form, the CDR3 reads TGCGCCAGCAGCTTTAGGGGGACAGTGAACACTGAAGCTTTCTTT. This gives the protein CASSFRGTVNTEAFF.

The DNA of the CDR3 is TGTGCCACACGAATGGGCGGGGCTGAAGCTTTCTTT. Translation gives CATRMGGAEAFF. V gene TRBV12-3 or TRBV12-4 combines with J gene TRBJ1-1; the D is unclear. The CDR3 totals 12 residues. Between the trimmed V and J ends, which lost 10 bases and 6 bases, there was a span of 15 bases.

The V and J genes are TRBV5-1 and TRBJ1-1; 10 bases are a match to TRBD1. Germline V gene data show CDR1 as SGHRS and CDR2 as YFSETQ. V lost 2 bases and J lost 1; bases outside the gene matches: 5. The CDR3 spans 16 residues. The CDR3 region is CASSFRTGGPNTEAFF. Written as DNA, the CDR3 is TGCGCCAGCAGCTTCCGGACAGGGGGTCCGAACACTGAAGCTTTCTTT.

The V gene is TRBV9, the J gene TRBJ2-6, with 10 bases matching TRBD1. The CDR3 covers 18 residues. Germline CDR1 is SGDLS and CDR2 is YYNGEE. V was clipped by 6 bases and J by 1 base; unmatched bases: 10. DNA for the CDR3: TGTGCCAGCACCCCTTTGGGACAGGGGTTGTCTGGGGCCAACGTCCTGACTTTC. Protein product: CASTPLGQGLSGANVLTF.

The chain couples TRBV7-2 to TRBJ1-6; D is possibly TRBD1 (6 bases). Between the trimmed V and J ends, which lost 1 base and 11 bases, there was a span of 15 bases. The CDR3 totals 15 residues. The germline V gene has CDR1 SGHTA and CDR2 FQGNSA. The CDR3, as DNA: TGTGCCAGCAGCTTAGGGGGGGGGCCCAAGCCACCCCTCCACTTT. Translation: CASSLGGGPKPPLHF.

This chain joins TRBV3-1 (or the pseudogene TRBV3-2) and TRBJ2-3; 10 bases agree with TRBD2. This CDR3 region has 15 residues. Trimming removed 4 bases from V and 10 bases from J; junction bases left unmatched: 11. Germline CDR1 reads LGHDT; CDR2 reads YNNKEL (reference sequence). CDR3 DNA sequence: TGTGCCAGCAGCCGGACTAGCGGAAATCCTTCGGCGCAGTATTTT. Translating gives CASSRTSGNPSAQYF.

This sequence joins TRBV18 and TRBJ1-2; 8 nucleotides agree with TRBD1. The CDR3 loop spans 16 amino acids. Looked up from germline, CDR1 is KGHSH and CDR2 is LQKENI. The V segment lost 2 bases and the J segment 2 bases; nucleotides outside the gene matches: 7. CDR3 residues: CASSPGHRGRNYGYTF. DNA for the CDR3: TGTGCCAGCTCACCAGGGCACAGGGGGAGGAACTATGGCTACACCTTC. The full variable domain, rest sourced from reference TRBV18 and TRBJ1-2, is NAGVMQNPRHLVRRRGQEARLRCSPMKGHSHVYWYRQLPEEGLKFMVYLQKENIIDESGMPKERFSAEFPKEGPSILRIQQVVRGDSAAYFCASSPGHRGRNYGYTFGSGTRLTVV.

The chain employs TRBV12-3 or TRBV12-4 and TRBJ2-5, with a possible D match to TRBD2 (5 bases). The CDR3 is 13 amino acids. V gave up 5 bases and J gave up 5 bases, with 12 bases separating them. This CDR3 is CASSGSAGETQYF. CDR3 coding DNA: TGTGCCAGCAGTGGCAGTGCGGGTGAGACCCAGTACTTC.